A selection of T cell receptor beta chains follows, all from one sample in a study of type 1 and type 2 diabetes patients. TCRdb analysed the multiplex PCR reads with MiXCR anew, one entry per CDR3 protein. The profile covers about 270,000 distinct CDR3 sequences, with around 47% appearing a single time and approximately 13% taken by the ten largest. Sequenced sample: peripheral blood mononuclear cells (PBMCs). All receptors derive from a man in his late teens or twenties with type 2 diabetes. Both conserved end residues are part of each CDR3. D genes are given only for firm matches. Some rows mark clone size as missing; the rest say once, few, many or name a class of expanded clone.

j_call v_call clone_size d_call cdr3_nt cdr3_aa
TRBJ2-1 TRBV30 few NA TGTGCCTGGGCATACAATGAGCAGTTCTTC CAWAYNEQFF
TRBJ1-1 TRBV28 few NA TGTGCCAGCAGTTTATGGGTTCAGGGCATGAACACTGAAGCTTTCTTT CASSLWVQGMNTEAFF
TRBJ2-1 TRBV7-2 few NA TGTGCCAGCAGCACGAACGTGGGGGTCTACAATGAGCAGTTCTTC CASSTNVGVYNEQFF
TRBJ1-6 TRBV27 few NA TGTGCCAGCAGCCAAAATGGGTCACCCCTCCACTTT CASSQNGSPLHF
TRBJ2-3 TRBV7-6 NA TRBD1 TGTGCCAGCAGCTTACAGTCAGGGGGTACGCAGTATTTT CASSLQSGGTQYF
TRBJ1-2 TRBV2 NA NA TGTGCCAGTGCAGACAGGCCTTCATTGGGCTACACCTTC CASADRPSLGYTF
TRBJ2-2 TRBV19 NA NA TGTGCCAGTAGTTCTGACAAGCCCGGGGAGCTGTTTTTT CASSSDKPGELFF
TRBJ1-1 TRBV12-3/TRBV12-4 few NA TGTGCCAGCAGTTGGTACAGCCGCATGAACACTGAAGCTTTCTTT CASSWYSRMNTEAFF
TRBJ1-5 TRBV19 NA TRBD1 TGTGCCAGTAGTGTCACCGGGACAGGGGGTGTGAGCAATCAGCCCCAGCATTTT CASSVTGTGGVSNQPQHF
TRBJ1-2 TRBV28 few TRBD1 TGTGCCAGCACCATCCCCGGGACAGAAGGCTACACCTTC CASTIPGTEGYTF
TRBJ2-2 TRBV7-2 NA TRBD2 TGTGCCAGCACCCACGCGGGGAGGGGCCCCATGAGAGGGGAGCTGTTTTTT CASTHAGRGPMRGELFF
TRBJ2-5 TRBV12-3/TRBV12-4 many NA TGTGCCAGCAGTTTCTGGCAGACGGAGACCCAGTACTTC CASSFWQTETQYF
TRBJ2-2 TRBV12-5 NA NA TGTGCTAGTGGTTTGGGGAGTACAGGCCGGGACGCCGGGGAGCTGTTTTTT CASGLGSTGRDAGELFF
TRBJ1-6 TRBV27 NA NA TGTGCCAGCAGTTTACGGGGGGATTCACCCCTCCACTTT CASSLRGDSPLHF
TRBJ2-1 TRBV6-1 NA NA TGTGCCAGCAGTTCTAGCGTCAATGAGCAGTTCTTC CASSSSVNEQFF
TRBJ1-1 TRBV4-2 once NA TGTGCCAGCAGTTTAGCCCGGGCGCGGGGGACTGAAGCTTTCTTT CASSLARARGTEAFF
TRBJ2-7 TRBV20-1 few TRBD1 TGCAGTGCTAGAGATCGCTTTAGGGACAGGCTCTACGAGCAGTACTTC CSARDRFRDRLYEQYF
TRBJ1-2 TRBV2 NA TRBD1 TGTGCCAGCAGTAGCGCCTGGACAGGGGGTGCTAACTATGGCTACACCTTC CASSSAWTGGANYGYTF
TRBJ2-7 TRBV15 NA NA TGTGCCACCGGAGAGGTTTACGAGCAGTACTTC CATGEVYEQYF
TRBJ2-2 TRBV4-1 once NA TGCGCCAGCAGCCAAGAACTGGGCGGGGAGCTGTTTTTT CASSQELGGELFF
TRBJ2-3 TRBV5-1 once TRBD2 TGCGCCAGCAGCTCAGGACTAGCGGGTACAGATACGCAGTATTTT CASSSGLAGTDTQYF
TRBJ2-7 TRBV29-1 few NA TGCAGCGTTGAAGACCACCTAGTGATGGAGCAGTACTTC CSVEDHLVMEQYF
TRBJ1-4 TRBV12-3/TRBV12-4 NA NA TGTGCCAGCAGTCGTTCCGGGGGCACTAATGAAAAACTGTTTTTT CASSRSGGTNEKLFF
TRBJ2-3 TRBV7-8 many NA TGTGCCAGCAGCCCGCCCCTAGCTGTCACAGATACGCAGTATTTT CASSPPLAVTDTQYF
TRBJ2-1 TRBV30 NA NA TGTGCCTGGAGTGTAGTCAGGACCACCTACTCCTACAATGAGCAGTTCTTC CAWSVVRTTYSYNEQFF
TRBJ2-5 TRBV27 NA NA TGTGCCAGCAGTTCTCTTGCGGGGGAGACCCAGTACTTC CASSSLAGETQYF
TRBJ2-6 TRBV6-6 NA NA TGTGCCAGCGGAATTGGGGGCGGGGCTGGGGCCAACGTCCTGACTTTC CASGIGGGAGANVLTF
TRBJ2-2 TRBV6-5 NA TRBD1 TGTGCCAGCAGTGAACAGGGGGCTCTGACCGGGGAGCTGTTTTTT CASSEQGALTGELFF
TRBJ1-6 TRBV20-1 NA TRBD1 TGCAGTGCTTCAAACCTACAGGGGCTCAGGAATTCACCCCTCCACTTT CSASNLQGLRNSPLHF
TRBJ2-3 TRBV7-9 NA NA TGTGCCAGCAGCTTTTACGGCGGCACAGATACGCAGTATTTT CASSFYGGTDTQYF
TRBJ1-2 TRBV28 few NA TGTGCCAGCAGTCCGTCGGACCGGGAATACTATGGCTACACCTTC CASSPSDREYYGYTF
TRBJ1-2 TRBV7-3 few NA TGTGCCAGCAGCCACCAGGGGTTGTGGTATGGCTACACCTTC CASSHQGLWYGYTF
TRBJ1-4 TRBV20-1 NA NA TGCAGTGCGCCTAGTTTTCGGGGCCAAGGGGAAAAACTGTTTTTT CSAPSFRGQGEKLFF
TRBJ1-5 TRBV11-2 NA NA TGTGCCAGCAGCTTCATTGGACGCAATCAGCCCCAGCATTTT CASSFIGRNQPQHF
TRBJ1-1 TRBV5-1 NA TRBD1 TGCGCCAGCAGCCACGGGACAGACTTCGAAGCTCTCTTT CASSHGTDFEALF